These 21 T cell receptor beta chains came from one sample sequenced in a study of cytomegalovirus exposure and HLA in healthy donors. Use of 60 Vbeta and 13 Jbeta primers characterized the PCR. Clones were read by immunoSEQ multiplex PCR, and TCRdb kept only the in-frame ones, dropping some. This table has some 150,000 clones, 81% appearing once. Sequenced sample: PBMCs. Receptors originate from a woman aged 45-65 years in good health and CMV-seronegative.

The chain carries TRBV27 and TRBJ2-4, with TRBD1 matching 10 bases. The CDR3 consists of 14 residues. Germline CDR1 is MNHEY and CDR2 is SMNVEV (reference sequence). With V trimmed by 5 bases and J by 7 bases, 5 bases remained unmatched. CDR3 sequence reads: CASSTRTGGNIQYF. Written as DNA, the CDR3 is TGTGCCAGCAGTACTCGGACAGGGGGGAACATTCAGTACTTC.

The sample holds a few counts of this clone. The V and J genes are TRBV6-6 and TRBJ2-7; D remains unclear. V shed 0 bases and J shed 2 bases, with 8 bases lying between them. In germline, CDR1 is MNHNY, CDR2 SVGAGI (reference sequence). The CDR3 is 14 residues long. The CDR3: CASSYSDGPYEQYF. The CDR3 DNA reads as TGTGCCAGCAGTTACTCTGATGGGCCCTACGAGCAGTACTTC.

The chain recombines TRBV5-1 with TRBJ2-1, with D maybe TRBD2 (6 bases). The CDR3 has 15 amino acids. The V end was cut by 0 bases, the J end by 4 bases, with 11 bases between. CDR1 and CDR2 from the germline V gene are SGHRS and YFSETQ. The CDR3 bases are TGCGCCAGCAGCTTGGAGGGCGGGATGTACAATGAGCAGTTCTTC. Protein sequence: CASSLEGGMYNEQFF.

This chain uses TRBV7-2 with TRBJ1-2; the D is unclear. The CDR3 length is 15 residues. The ends were cut back, 2 bases at V and 4 bases at J, with 14 bases in the middle. Germline V gives CDR1 SGHTA, CDR2 FQGNSA. The CDR3 reads CASSLSRAASYGYTF. The CDR3 DNA follows: TGTGCCAGCAGCTTAAGTCGCGCAGCTAGCTATGGCTACACCTTC.

The rearrangement uses TRBV7-2 and TRBJ2-3, with 7 nucleotides matching TRBD2. The ends lost 7 bases at V and 4 bases at J; junction bases unmatched: 11. The CDR3 is 15 amino acids. Per germline, CDR1 SGHTA and CDR2 FQGNSA. CDR3 bases: TGTGCCAGCACCTCTTCCGGCGGGAGATCAGATACGCAGTATTTT. Encoded protein: CASTSSGGRSDTQYF.

The gene calls are TRBV4-1 and TRBJ2-4; 7 bases fit TRBD1. After removal of 6 bases from V and 6 bases from J, the junction contained 11 bases not matched to a gene. This CDR3 contains 15 residues. Germline V gene data show CDR1 as MGHRA and CDR2 as YSYEKL. The CDR3 here is CASRGDSLGGNIQYF. CDR3 sequence (DNA): TGCGCCAGCAGGGGGGACAGTTTAGGAGGAAACATTCAGTACTTC.

J is TRBJ1-5 and V is TRBV7-2; a possible D gene is TRBD1 (6 bases). Germline CDR1 SGHTA, CDR2 FQGNSA. The CDR3 is made up of 16 amino acids. With 1 base removed from V and 4 bases from J, the gap between germline ends came to 14 bases. CDR3 region: CASSLVGGAPNQPQHF. The CDR3 coding sequence is TGTGCCAGCAGCTTAGTTGGGGGGGCCCCAAATCAGCCCCAGCATTTT.

This clone was counted only a few times. The chain carries TRBV7-9 and TRBJ1-2, with D maybe TRBD1 (6 bases). V was cut by 0 bases and J by 2 bases, with 19 bases left in between. CDR1 is SEHNR, CDR2 FQNEAQ, per germline (reference sequence). This CDR3 contains 18 residues. Written as DNA, the CDR3 is TGTGCCAGCAGCTTAGCCGAATTTCCGGGACATCCCAACTATGGCTACACCTTC. Translated: CASSLAEFPGHPNYGYTF. Based on the CDR3 plus reference TRBV7-9 and TRBJ1-2, the full variable domain is DTGVSQNPRHKITKRGQNVTFRCDPISEHNRLYWYRQTLGQGPEFLTYFQNEAQLEKSRLLSDRFSAERPKGSFSTLEIQRTEQGDSAMYLCASSLAEFPGHPNYGYTFGSGTRLTVV.

The rearrangement uses TRBV5-1 and TRBJ2-7, with D perhaps matching TRBD2 (6 bases). Germline V lookup: CDR1 SGHRS, CDR2 YFSETQ. V lost 4 bases and J 5 bases, leaving 13 bases between the germline ends. This CDR3 has 13 amino acids. CDR3 in amino acids: CASSVTLANEQYF. The CDR3 DNA is TGCGCCAGCAGCGTAACTCTAGCGAACGAGCAGTACTTC.

The V gene is TRBV10-1, the J gene TRBJ2-1; the match to TRBD2 covers 8 bases. V gave up 2 bases and J gave up 9 bases; unmatched junction bases: 6. The CDR3 contains 14 residues. In germline, CDR1 is WNHNN, CDR2 SYGVQD (reference sequence). The CDR3 DNA reads TGCGCCAGCAGTGAGCCGGGCGGGAGGTCTGAGCAGTTCTTC. It translates to CASSEPGGRSEQFF.

The J gene is TRBJ2-3, the V gene TRBV5-6; 11 bases fit TRBD1. The trim removed 4 bases at V and 4 bases at J, leaving 17 bases unmatched. The CDR3 length is 19 residues. Germline V gives CDR1 SGHDT, CDR2 YYEEEE. The CDR3 spells CASSLRTGGGGPAADTQYF. Written as DNA, the CDR3 is TGTGCCAGCAGCCTAAGGACAGGGGGCGGAGGTCCGGCGGCAGATACGCAGTATTTT.

This chain uses TRBV15 with TRBJ2-3; TRBD2 aligns across 7 bases. This CDR3 is built from 15 residues. J lost 5 bases, V lost 0 bases, and 5 bases had no gene match. Germline V gives CDR1 LNHNV, CDR2 YYDKDF (reference sequence). CDR3 loop: CATSRDPAGEDTQYF. DNA of the CDR3: TGTGCCACCAGCAGAGATCCCGCGGGGGAAGATACGCAGTATTTT.

This rearrangement joins TRBV11-2 to TRBJ2-7; TRBD2 matches at 8 bases. Germline loops: CDR1 SGHAT, CDR2 FQNNGV. V trimming: 5 bases; J trimming: 9 bases; junction bases outside the gene matches: 18. This CDR3 region has 16 residues. The CDR3 loop is CASSAVGLAALRGQYF. In nucleotides, the CDR3 is TGTGCCAGCAGCGCTGTAGGACTAGCAGCTCTACGAGGGCAGTACTTC.

The gene calls are TRBV10-2 and TRBJ1-2; D possibly corresponds to TRBD1 (6 bases). V lost 5 bases and J lost 3, with 10 bases in between. There are 13 residues in the CDR3. The germline V gene has CDR1 WSHSY and CDR2 SAAADI. CDR3 loop: CASSRGGDYGYTF. The CDR3 DNA reads as TGCGCCAGCAGTAGGGGGGGGGACTATGGCTACACCTTC.

This chain connects TRBV28 to TRBJ2-3; unclear D gene. The CDR3 sequence is 15 residues long. V was trimmed by 6 bases and J by 2 bases, leaving 15 bases between them. The germline CDR1 and CDR2 sequences are MDHEN and SYDVKM. The CDR3 sequence is CASSFSEPNTDTQYF. CDR3 sequence (DNA): TGTGCCAGCAGCTTCTCCGAGCCAAACACAGATACGCAGTATTTT.

The chain links TRBV4-3 to TRBJ2-1, with TRBD2 matching 15 bases. The germline V gene encodes CDR1 LGHNA and CDR2 YSLEER. The length of the CDR3 is 15 residues. V dropped 0 bases and J dropped 13; count of bases not matched to a gene: 4. The CDR3 sequence: CASSQDWTSGRVQFF. In DNA form, the CDR3 reads TGCGCCAGCAGCCAAGACTGGACTAGCGGGAGGGTCCAGTTCTTC.

V gene TRBV6-1 combines with J gene TRBJ2-7; possibly TRBD1 for D (5 bases). The CDR3 consists of 13 residues. Germline CDR1 and CDR2: MNHNS and SASEGT. V dropped 3 bases and J dropped 4 bases, with 10 bases sitting between them. This CDR3 reads CASSDRRGYEQYF. In DNA, the CDR3 is TGTGCCAGCAGTGACCGAAGGGGTTACGAGCAGTACTTC.

The chain employs TRBV21-1 and TRBJ1-2. TRBV21-1 is reported as a pseudogene. The CDR3 is made up of 14 amino acids. CDR3 DNA: TGTGCCAGCAGCTCCATGGGAGGAAACTATGGCTACACCTTC. Encoded protein: CASSSMGGNYGYTF.

The rearrangement joins TRBV11-3 to TRBJ2-1, with 8 bases matching TRBD2. The V and J ends lost 5 bases and 9 bases, in that order; junction bases with no gene match: 6. Germline CDR1 and CDR2: SGHNT and YENEEA. The CDR3 length is 13 residues. The CDR3 is CASSPTGGTEQFF. The CDR3 DNA follows: TGTGCCAGCAGCCCAACGGGGGGGACTGAGCAGTTCTTC.

The CDR3 sequence is CASSNNRGVGNIQYF. CDR3 bases: TGTGCCAGTAGTAATAACAGGGGAGTCGGAAACATTCAGTACTTC. The chain has TRBV19 and TRBJ2-4; 7 nucleotides agree with TRBD1. V lost 4 bases to trimming and J lost 6 bases; unmatched junction nucleotides: 9. The germline V gene encodes CDR1 LNHDA and CDR2 SQIVND (reference sequence). This CDR3 comprises 15 residues.

This clone showed up many times. The V gene is TRBV4-1, the J gene TRBJ2-7; 8 bases match TRBD1. The CDR3 spans 17 residues. The V gene's germline CDR1 is MGHRA and CDR2 YSYEKL. V was pared by 3 bases and J by 5 bases, with 15 bases of the junction left unmatched. The CDR3 nucleotides are TGCGCCAGCAGCCAGAGGGTTGGACAGGGAGGCGTGGACGAGCAGTACTTC. This gives the protein CASSQRVGQGGVDEQYF.